What follows are 22 T cell receptor beta chains derived from one specimen sequenced in a study of CD8 T cells in ankylosing spondylitis. A single record per CDR3 protein comes from TCRdb applying MiXCR to the 5' RACE reads. The table has some 180,000 distinct CDR3 sequences, about 18% seen once. Input material: blood, either unsorted or a sorted T cell fraction (not recorded which). The receptor set was obtained from a male donor aged 5 to 29 with ankylosing spondylitis or in good health (not recorded which).

Many counts were recorded for this clonotype. V gene TRBV28 combines with J gene TRBJ2-4; possibly TRBD2 for D (7 bases). Germline CDR1 reads MDHEN; CDR2 reads SYDVKM. This CDR3 has 14 residues. The V end was cut by 3 bases, the J end by 5 bases, with 11 bases between. DNA for the CDR3: TGTGCCAGCAGTTTTGGGGGGGCACAAAACATTCAGTACTTC. Its translation: CASSFGGAQNIQYF.

This clonotype was recorded only once. V is TRBV21-1 and J is TRBJ2-2; the table names TRBD1, a call not compared with the DNA. TRBV21-1 is classified as a pseudogene. This CDR3 spans 17 amino acids. The CDR3 sequence: CASSKESGPPNTGELFF. CDR3 bases: TGTGCCAGCAGCAAAGAATCCGGACCCCCTAACACCGGGGAGCTGTTTTTT.

This clonotype was observed at least ten times. This chain uses TRBV30 with TRBJ1-2; 9 bases agree with TRBD1. CDR3 length: 17 amino acids. Germline V gives CDR1 GTSNPN, CDR2 SVGIG (reference sequence). The junction had 14 bases not matched to a gene; V was cut back by 2 bases and J by 4 bases. CDR3 amino acids: CAWSSSPTGGFIYGYTF. CDR3 coding DNA: TGTGCCTGGAGTTCTAGCCCGACAGGGGGTTTTATCTATGGCTACACCTTC.

This clonotype was picked up many times. The chain is built from TRBV6-5 and TRBJ2-7; D not certain. Trimming cost V 2 bases and J 7 bases, with 3 bases left between them. Germline V CDR1 and CDR2: MNHEY, SVGAGI. The CDR3 runs 10 residues. CDR3 sequence reads: CASSYGEQYV. As DNA, the CDR3 is TGTGCCAGCAGTTACGGGGAGCAGTACGTC.

At least ten counts were recorded for this clonotype. This sequence joins TRBV10-3 and TRBJ1-5; TRBD1 might be the D (6 bases). This CDR3 has 14 residues. Germline lookup yields CDR1 ENHRY and CDR2 SYGVKD. Trimming cost V 8 bases and J 4 bases, with 15 bases left between them. The CDR3 sequence is CAIDRQGRNQPQHF. The DNA of the CDR3 is TGTGCCATCGACAGGCAGGGACGGAATCAGCCCCAGCATTTT.

This clonotype was observed many times. CDR3 in amino acids: CSVDSAQETQYF. In nucleotides, the CDR3 is TGCAGCGTTGACTCGGCACAAGAGACCCAGTACTTC. The chain employs TRBV29-1 and TRBJ2-5; D is undetermined. The CDR3 is made up of 12 amino acids. V was shortened by 3 bases and J by 2 bases, with 7 bases between the two germline ends. Per germline, CDR1 SQVTM and CDR2 ANQGSEA.

This clonotype was picked up many times. The chain uses TRBV7-6 and TRBJ2-1; 11 nucleotides line up with TRBD2. The germline CDR1 and CDR2 sequences are SGHVS and FNYEAQ. J gave up 7 bases and V 1 base, and 6 bases lay outside the gene matches. The CDR3 loop spans 16 amino acids. This CDR3 is CASSLVAGGPGNEQFF. The CDR3 region has the DNA TGTGCCAGCAGCTTAGTAGCGGGAGGGCCGGGAAATGAGCAGTTCTTC.

In this sample, this clonotype turned up many times. The rearrangement links TRBV5-1 to TRBJ2-3; 12 nucleotides align to TRBD2. This CDR3 is built from 16 residues. The V and J ends lost 0 bases and 4 bases, in that order; junction bases with no gene match: 3. Looked up from germline, CDR1 is SGHRS and CDR2 is YFSETQ. The CDR3 reads CASSLGTSGTPDTQYF. CDR3 DNA sequence: TGCGCCAGCAGCTTGGGGACTAGCGGGACCCCAGATACGCAGTATTTT.

This clonotype was found many times. The chain has TRBV6-6 and TRBJ2-3; 14 positions agree with TRBD2. The germline gives CDR1 MNHNY, CDR2 SVGAGI (reference sequence). With 2 bases clipped from V and 0 bases from J, the junction kept 16 bases outside the gene matches. The CDR3 covers 22 residues. The CDR3 DNA reads as TGTGCCAGCAGTTACACAGTCGCCGGGACTAGCGGGAGTCATGGTAGCACAGATACGCAGTATTTT. It is translated as CASSYTVAGTSGSHGSTDTQYF.

This clonotype was found many times. The chain has TRBV4-3 and TRBJ1-2, with a weak D call TRBD1 (6 bases). This CDR3 is built from 15 residues. Germline V gene sequence: CDR1 LGHNA, CDR2 YSLEER. V lost 4 bases and J 2 bases, leaving 14 bases between the germline ends. The CDR3 DNA follows: TGCGCCAGCAGCCGCAGTGGACAGTACAACTATGGCTACACCTTC. It encodes CASSRSGQYNYGYTF.

This clonotype was seen ten or more times. The chain recombines TRBV6-5 with TRBJ1-6; possible D gene TRBD1, 6 bases. This CDR3 is 12 amino acids long. The V end was cut by 5 bases, the J end by 7 bases, with 6 bases between. The germline CDR1 and CDR2 sequences are MNHEY and SVGAGI. The CDR3 coding sequence is TGTGCCAGCAGTAGGGGGAATTCACCCCTCCACTTT. It encodes CASSRGNSPLHF.

The V gene is TRBV9, the J gene TRBJ2-1; 7 bases align to TRBD2. V lost 0 bases to trimming and J lost 9 bases; unmatched junction nucleotides: 12. Per germline, CDR1 SGDLS and CDR2 YYNGEE. The CDR3 extends over 16 amino acids. CDR3 nucleotides: TGTGCCAGCAGCGTAGAGGGCGGGAGCCCAACTGGTGAGCAGTTCTTC. As protein: CASSVEGGSPTGEQFF.

This clonotype was counted ten times or more. The genes are TRBV6-1 and TRBJ2-5; D is possibly TRBD1 or TRBD2 (5 bases each). CDR1 and CDR2 (germline): MNHNS, SASEGT. The CDR3 runs 14 residues. The V and J ends lost 3 bases and 5 bases respectively, with 13 bases between them. CDR3 residues: CASSEGDRLETQYF. CDR3 DNA sequence: TGTGCCAGCAGTGAGGGGGATCGCCTGGAGACCCAGTACTTC.

The V call is TRBV11-1, the J call TRBJ2-7; TRBD2 aligns across 12 bases. The J segment lost 3 bases and the V segment lost 7 bases, leaving 7 bases of the junction unmatched. CDR1 SGHAT and CDR2 FQDESV come from the germline V gene (reference sequence). The CDR3 runs 15 residues. The CDR3 coding sequence is TGTGCCAGCACGCCACTAGCGGGAGGCATCTACGAGCAGTACTTC. Translating it yields CASTPLAGGIYEQYF.

This clonotype was seen many times. This sequence joins TRBV28 and TRBJ1-5; no definite D call. Trimming removed 4 bases from V and 3 bases from J, with 10 bases in between. Per the germline V gene, CDR1 is MDHEN and CDR2 is SYDVKM. The CDR3 is made up of 14 amino acids. The CDR3 loop is CASSSGVLNQPQHF. CDR3 DNA: TGTGCCAGCAGTTCCGGGGTACTCAATCAGCCCCAGCATTTT.

This clonotype was seen repeatedly, ten times or more. The chain uses TRBV12-3 or TRBV12-4 and TRBJ1-5; D gene uncertain. The germline V and J ends were trimmed by 1 base and 0 bases, with 7 bases remaining between them. The CDR3 runs 15 residues. The CDR3 nucleotides read TGTGCCAGCAGTTTAGACGGGTATAGCAATCAGCCCCAGCATTTT. It yields the protein CASSLDGYSNQPQHF.

In its sample, this clonotype was seen many times. The J gene is TRBJ2-1, the V gene TRBV2; 8 bases map to TRBD1. Germline CDR1 SNHLY, CDR2 FYNNEI. The CDR3 sequence is 13 residues long. Germline trimming cut 6 bases from V and 8 bases from J; bases unmatched to any gene: 6. The CDR3 sequence: CASRRTGLDEQFF. CDR3 in DNA: TGTGCCAGCAGGCGGACAGGGTTGGATGAGCAGTTCTTC.

This clonotype has more than one count but fewer than ten. This sequence joins TRBV11-2 and TRBJ2-7; D gene ambiguous. This CDR3 is built from 15 residues. Deletions cut 0 bases from V and 4 bases from J, with 13 bases between. Germline loops: CDR1 SGHAT, CDR2 FQNNGV. DNA for the CDR3: TGTGCCAGCAGCTTAGATCTAAGCGTCCTTTACGAGCAGTACGTC. It translates to CASSLDLSVLYEQYV.

The chain has TRBV18 and TRBJ2-7, with 7 bases identical to TRBD2. Germline lookup yields CDR1 KGHSH and CDR2 LQKENI. V dropped 3 bases and J dropped 2; count of bases not matched to a gene: 4. This CDR3 is 14 amino acids long. This CDR3 reads CASSPLAVTYEQYF. Written as DNA, the CDR3 is TGTGCCAGCTCACCTCTAGCGGTAACCTACGAGCAGTACTTC. The full variable domain, in which reference TRBV18 and TRBJ2-7 provide the parts outside the CDR3, is NAGVMQNPRHLVRRRGQEARLRCSPMKGHSHVYWYRQLPEEGLKFMVYLQKENIIDESGMPKERFSAEFPKEGPSILRIQQVVRGDSAAYFCASSPLAVTYEQYFGPGTRLTVT.

The table lists this clonotype with many counts. This chain connects TRBV29-1 to TRBJ1-1, with 7 bases matching TRBD1. The germline gives CDR1 SQVTM, CDR2 ANQGSEA. V trimming: 7 bases; J trimming: 0 bases; junction bases outside the gene matches: 5. CDR3 length: 13 residues. The CDR3 region is CSGTQGMNTEAFF. CDR3 nucleotides: TGCAGCGGGACACAGGGGATGAACACTGAAGCTTTCTTT. Based on the CDR3 plus reference TRBV29-1 and TRBJ1-1, the full variable domain is SAVISQKPSRDICQRGTSLTIQCQVDSQVTMMFWYRQQPGQSLTLIATANQGSEATYESGFVIDKFPISRPNLTFSTLTVSNMSPEDSSIYLCSGTQGMNTEAFFGQGTRLTVV.

The sample holds many counts of this clonotype. The V gene is TRBV20-1, the J gene TRBJ2-7; the match to TRBD1 covers 8 bases. This CDR3 has 15 amino acids. J lost 5 bases, V lost 0 bases, and 9 bases had no gene match. Looked up from germline, CDR1 is DFQATT and CDR2 is SNEGSKA (reference sequence). This chain's CDR3 is CSARDSRGPAHEQYF. The CDR3, as DNA: TGCAGTGCTAGAGATAGCAGGGGGCCAGCCCACGAGCAGTACTTC.

This clonotype was observed a few times. V and J are TRBV7-9 and TRBJ1-4; D unclear. The CDR3 runs to 14 residues. With 1 base removed from V and 6 bases from J, the gap between germline ends came to 9 bases. Germline CDR1 SEHNR, CDR2 FQNEAQ (reference sequence). As DNA, the CDR3 is TGTGCCAGCAGCTTAGTGTCCCGGGATGAAAAACTGTTTTTT. Amino acids: CASSLVSRDEKLFF.